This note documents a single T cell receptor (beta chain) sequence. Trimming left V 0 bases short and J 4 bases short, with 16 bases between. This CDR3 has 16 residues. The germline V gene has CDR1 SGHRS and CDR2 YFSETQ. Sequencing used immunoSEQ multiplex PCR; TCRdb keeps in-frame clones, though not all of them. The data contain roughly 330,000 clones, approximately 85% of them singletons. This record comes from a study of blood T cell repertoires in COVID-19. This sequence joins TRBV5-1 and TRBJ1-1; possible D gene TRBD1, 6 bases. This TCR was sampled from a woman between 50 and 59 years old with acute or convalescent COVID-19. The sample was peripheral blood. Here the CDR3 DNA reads TGCGCCAGCAGCTTGGCCACAGGGTATGTAAGCACTGAAGCTTTCTTT. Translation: CASSLATGYVSTEAFF.